These 6 T cell receptor beta chains came from one sample sequenced in a study of T-cell reconstitution after alpha-beta-depleted transplantation in children. Unique molecular identifiers were incorporated into the prepared TCRbeta library. TCRdb analysed the PCR reads with MiXCR anew, one entry per CDR3 protein. The repertoire consists of hundreds of thousands of distinct CDR3 sequences, with 10% to 15% occurring once and the leading ten covering 2.2%. This specimen consisted of PBMCs, mostly from graft donor cells, obtained 360 days after TCRalphabeta/CD19-depleted stem cell transplant. The origin of the receptors is a male patient between 10 and 17 years old who had a stem cell transplant for acute myeloid leukemia, so the T cells may come from the graft donor.

This clonotype was found many times. J is TRBJ1-1 and V is TRBV7-6; D may be TRBD1 (6 bases). The CDR3 is made up of 14 amino acids. V lost 6 bases to trimming and J lost 1 base, with 12 bases between them. Germline loops: CDR1 SGHVS, CDR2 FNYEAQ. The CDR3 sequence: CASRPPGQNTEAFF. The CDR3 DNA reads TGTGCCAGCAGACCACCGGGACAGAACACTGAAGCTTTCTTT.

This clonotype was counted a few times. The genes are TRBV15 and TRBJ2-5, with TRBD2 identical over 9 bases. After removal of 0 bases from V and 4 bases from J, the junction contained 12 bases not matched to a gene. Germline V gives CDR1 LNHNV, CDR2 YYDKDF (reference sequence). There are 18 residues in the CDR3. The CDR3 sequence is CATSRDSLIAGVGETQYF. In DNA form, the CDR3 reads TGTGCCACCAGCAGAGATAGCCTCATAGCGGGAGTGGGAGAGACCCAGTACTTC.

V usage is TRBV6-4 and J usage is TRBJ2-7; the D gene could be TRBD1 or TRBD2 (5 bases each). This CDR3 contains 19 residues. CDR1 is MRHNA, CDR2 SNTAGT, per germline. V dropped 6 bases and J dropped 0 bases, with 27 bases sitting between them. CDR3 sequence: CASSRLITGTHISSYEQYF. DNA of the CDR3: TGTGCCAGCAGCCGACTCATAACCGGGACCCACATCAGCTCCTACGAGCAGTACTTC.

This clonotype has ten or more counts. The chain is built from TRBV4-3 and TRBJ2-7, with 7 bases aligning to TRBD2. The germline gives CDR1 LGHNA, CDR2 YSLEER. The CDR3 loop spans 16 amino acids. J gave up 2 bases and V 2 bases, and 9 bases lay outside the gene matches. This chain's CDR3 is CASSQILTGGPYEQYF. The CDR3 DNA reads as TGCGCCAGCAGCCAAATTCTGACGGGAGGACCCTACGAGCAGTACTTC.

This clonotype was observed many times. The chain is built from TRBV20-1 and TRBJ1-5; D is uncertain. The V end was cut by 3 bases, the J end by 7 bases, with 13 bases between. This CDR3 comprises 13 residues. From germline, CDR1 is DFQATT and CDR2 SNEGSKA (reference sequence). The CDR3 DNA reads as TGCAGTGCTAGCCCCACTCAAGTACAGCCCCAGCATTTT. Its protein is CSASPTQVQPQHF.

Many counts were recorded for this clonotype. The rearrangement links TRBV6-2 or TRBV6-3 to TRBJ1-1; a weak D match, TRBD1 (5 bases). This CDR3 comprises 15 residues. Germline CDR1 MNHEY, CDR2 SVGEGT. Trimming took off 1 base at V and 1 base at J, with 10 bases between the two ends. DNA of the CDR3: TGTGCCAGCAGTTACTTATCGACAGAGAACACTGAAGCTTTCTTT. Translation gives CASSYLSTENTEAFF.